This T cell receptor (beta chain) was documented in a study of blood T cell repertoires in COVID-19 (dated by TCRdb to the early 2020s). Describing the broader study: Samples covering the acute and convalescent phases of COVID-19 were provided by collaborators in the United States, Italy and Spain. Nearly every sample came with metadata listing a de-identified subject ID, COVID-19 status, age in years and sex. A freely available public database, intended as a resource for researchers studying the immune response to SARS-CoV-2, is where the repertoires were released. Samples came from the ongoing ImmuneRACE study (first 160 participants) plus 1,254 subjects from 6 global collaborators. The prospective study material was composed of cDNA or gDNA derived from T cells, B-cell-depleted T cells, or PBMCs. HLA class I and class II types, where available, came from metadata supplied by the sample provider rather than from assay-based typing. Subjects who had been exposed to COVID-19, were actively infected with it, or had recovered from it provided the deeply sampled blood TCRbeta repertoires that made up the dataset. Study-wide conclusions, independent of this receptor: How much clinical and demographic metadata was included differed by source and by participant, and the metadata was provided uncurated.

Based on the germline V gene (reference sequence), the CDR1 and CDR2 sequences are PRHDT and FYEKMQ. The CDR3 holds 14 amino acids from the cysteine to the phenylalanine. Only the CDR3 DNA is retained, 42 bases long and in frame from the first base. Relative to germline, V is missing 5 bases and J is missing 2 bases, with 5 bases of the junction outside any gene match. On this clone itself: Its antigen is still unknown. Base qualities are not recorded, but no much larger clone differs from it by a single base.

TCRbeta CDR3 regions were amplified from genomic DNA by means of the immunoSEQ Assay, a bias-controlled multiplex PCR. Concerning the study's data processing: Within the assay, amplification of reference gene primers was used to estimate how many nucleated cells each sample contained. Sequence reads were collapsed and filtered to measure the absolute abundance of every unique TCRbeta CDR3 rearrangement. For each sample, productive Simpson clonality was calculated as the square root of Simpson's diversity index across productive rearrangements. Here the immuneACCESS table is served through TCRdb, limited to in-frame sequences with V and J called. Missing clones are a known gap in these copies; in checked studies unresolved V genes cover under half, and the rest lacks a known reason. V and J calls and clone size follow that table, whereas D and trimming were derived from the DNA. The sample contains more than 100,000 clones, roughly four fifths of them found a single time. Around 17% of the sample is taken by the ten largest.

Whole blood was collected in K2EDTA tubes by collaborating institutions according to the institutions' own protocols. For TCRbeta analysis, collaborator samples were shipped as frozen whole blood, as isolated PBMCs, or as DNA extracted from either sample type. The origin of this receptor is a woman aged 45-65 years with acute or convalescent COVID-19. The sequencing sample was made of peripheral blood. This chain is built from TRBV13 and TRBJ1-2; 7 bases in the junction line up with TRBD1. In nucleotides, the sequence is TGTGCCAGCAGCCCTAAGACAGGGAACTATGGCTACACCTTC. It encodes CASSPKTGNYGYTF.